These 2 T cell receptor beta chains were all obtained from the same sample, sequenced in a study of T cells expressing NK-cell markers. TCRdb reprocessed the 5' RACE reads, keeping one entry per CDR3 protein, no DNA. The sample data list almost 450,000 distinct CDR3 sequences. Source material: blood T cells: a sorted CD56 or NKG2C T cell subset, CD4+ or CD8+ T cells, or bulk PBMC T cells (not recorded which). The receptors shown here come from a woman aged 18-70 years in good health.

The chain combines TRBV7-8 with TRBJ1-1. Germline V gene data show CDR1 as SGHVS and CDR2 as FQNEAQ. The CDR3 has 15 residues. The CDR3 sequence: CASNAGRGPNTEAFF.

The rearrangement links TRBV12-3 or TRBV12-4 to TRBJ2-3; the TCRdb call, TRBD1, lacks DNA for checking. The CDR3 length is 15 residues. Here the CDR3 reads CASSLGSQGVDTQYF.